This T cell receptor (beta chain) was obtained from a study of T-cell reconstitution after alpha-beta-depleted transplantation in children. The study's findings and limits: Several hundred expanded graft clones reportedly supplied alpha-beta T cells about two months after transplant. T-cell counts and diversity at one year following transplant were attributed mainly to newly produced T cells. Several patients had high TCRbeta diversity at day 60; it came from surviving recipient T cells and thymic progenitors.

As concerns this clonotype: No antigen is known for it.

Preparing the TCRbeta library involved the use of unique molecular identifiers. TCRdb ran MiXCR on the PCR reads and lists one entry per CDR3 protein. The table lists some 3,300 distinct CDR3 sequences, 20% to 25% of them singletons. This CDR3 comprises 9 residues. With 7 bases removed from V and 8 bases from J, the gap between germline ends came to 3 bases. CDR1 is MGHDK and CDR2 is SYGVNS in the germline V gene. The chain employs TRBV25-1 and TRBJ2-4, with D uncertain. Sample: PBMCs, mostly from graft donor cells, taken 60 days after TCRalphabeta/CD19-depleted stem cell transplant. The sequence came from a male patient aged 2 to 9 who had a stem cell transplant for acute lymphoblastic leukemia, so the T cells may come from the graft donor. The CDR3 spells CASNHIQYF. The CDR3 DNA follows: TGTGCCAGCAACCACATTCAGTACTTC.